The 12 T cell receptor beta chains below all came from one sample that was sequenced in a study of T-cell reconstitution after alpha-beta-depleted transplantation in children (dated by TCRdb to 2016 to 2017). Libraries were prepared through PCR. The instrument was an Illumina HiSeq 2500. TCR libraries were prepared with molecular barcoding, using unique molecular identifiers to normalize TCRbeta repertoire quantification. TCRdb itself trimmed the public reads at Q25 with fastp, ran MiXCR and retained productive beta chains. Rows are unified per CDR3 protein, each entry keeping the most common DNA and genes. The sample includes fewer than 1 million distinct CDR3 sequences, with 16% observed a single time. In total, the top ten clones hold about 5% of the sample. This sample's treatment or condition label indicates: allogeneic hematopoietic cell transplantation with graft depleted of TCRalphabeta T cells and CD19 B cells.

The input for sequencing was PBMCs, mostly from graft donor cells, taken 360 days after TCRalphabeta/CD19-depleted stem cell transplant. The source of these receptors is a male patient aged 10 to 17 who had a stem cell transplant for acute lymphoblastic leukemia, so the T cells may come from the graft donor.

In its sample, this clonotype was seen a few times. J is TRBJ2-4 and V is TRBV12-3 or TRBV12-4; D gene ambiguous. The CDR3 contains 17 residues. Trimming removed 3 bases from V and 0 bases from J, with 15 bases in between. CDR3 sequence reads: CASSFGYGLLAKNIQYF. The CDR3 DNA reads TGTGCCAGCAGTTTTGGGTATGGGCTACTAGCCAAAAACATTCAGTACTTC.

The gene calls are TRBV5-1 and TRBJ1-1; D remains ambiguous. Germline V CDR1 and CDR2: SGHRS, YFSETQ. Trimming pared 8 bases from V and 2 bases from J, leaving 13 bases between. The CDR3 is made up of 13 amino acids. CDR3 amino acids: CASHGFGNTEAFF. As DNA, the CDR3 is TGCGCCAGTCACGGGTTCGGAAACACTGAAGCTTTCTTT.

The chain employs TRBV12-3 or TRBV12-4 and TRBJ1-5; no firm D call. The CDR3 sequence is 15 residues long. V shed 7 bases and J shed 0 bases, with 13 bases lying between them. Here the CDR3 DNA reads TGTGCCAGCATCGTAGGTAAATATAGCAATCAGCCCCAGCATTTT. Translating gives CASIVGKYSNQPQHF.

There are a few counts of this clonotype. V usage is TRBV29-1 and J usage is TRBJ1-2, with D maybe TRBD1 (5 bases). The germline gives CDR1 SQVTM, CDR2 ANQGSEA. The CDR3 has 13 residues. V gave up 0 bases and J gave up 8 bases, with 13 bases separating them. The CDR3 region has the DNA TGCAGCGTTGAAGATAGGGGAGGGACCGGCTACACCTTC. It codes for CSVEDRGGTGYTF.

This chain uses TRBV18 with TRBJ2-1, with D possibly TRBD1 on 5 matching bases. Trimming took off 2 bases at V and 4 bases at J, with 21 bases between the two ends. In germline, CDR1 is KGHSH, CDR2 LQKENI. This CDR3 region has 18 residues. DNA of the CDR3: TGTGCCAGCTCACCAACGGTCCCACCCAGCACAGGTTACAATGAGCAGTTCTTC. This translates into CASSPTVPPSTGYNEQFF. Full variable domain (missing parts from reference TRBV18 and TRBJ2-1): NAGVMQNPRHLVRRRGQEARLRCSPMKGHSHVYWYRQLPEEGLKFMVYLQKENIIDESGMPKERFSAEFPKEGPSILRIQQVVRGDSAAYFCASSPTVPPSTGYNEQFFGPGTRLTVL.

This clonotype was recorded a few times. CDR3 loop: CASSPNGQSNTEAFF. The CDR3 nucleotides read TGCGCCAGCAGCCCCAATGGACAGTCGAACACTGAAGCTTTCTTT. The chain couples TRBV4-3 to TRBJ1-1, with D tentatively TRBD1 (6 bases). V gave up 4 bases and J gave up 1 base, with 13 bases separating them. This CDR3 is 15 amino acids long. CDR1 is LGHNA, CDR2 YSLEER, per germline.

V usage is TRBV7-8 and J usage is TRBJ2-2; D may match TRBD1 or TRBD2 (5 bases each). The CDR3 length is 15 residues. Germline loops: CDR1 SGHVS, CDR2 FQNEAQ. Trimming shortened V by 5 bases and J by 3 bases, and 13 bases separated the two germline ends. The CDR3 here is CASSPLGRDTGELFF. The CDR3 nucleotides read TGTGCCAGCAGCCCCCTGGGGCGGGACACCGGGGAGCTGTTTTTT.

This clonotype was recorded many times. This chain connects TRBV4-1 to TRBJ2-1; D might be TRBD1 or TRBD2, each matching 6 bases. Trimming shortened V by 0 bases and J by 9 bases, and 18 bases separated the two germline ends. There are 16 residues in the CDR3. Per germline, CDR1 MGHRA and CDR2 YSYEKL. CDR3 region: CASSQDWRGQGGEQFF. In nucleotides, the CDR3 is TGCGCCAGCAGCCAAGATTGGAGGGGTCAAGGGGGTGAGCAGTTCTTC.

This clonotype was picked up many times. The rearrangement uses TRBV20-1 and TRBJ1-2, with D perhaps TRBD1 (6 bases). The CDR3 totals 13 residues. Trimming shortened V by 5 bases and J by 8 bases, and 18 bases separated the two germline ends. Looked up from germline, CDR1 is DFQATT and CDR2 is SNEGSKA (reference sequence). In DNA, the CDR3 is TGCAGTGCTCCCCACCCGGGGGCGAGGGGCTACACCTTC. Translated, it gives CSAPHPGARGYTF.

This clonotype came up once. The chain links TRBV11-2 to TRBJ1-1, with a possible D match to TRBD1 (5 bases). CDR3 length: 12 residues. The germline V gene encodes CDR1 SGHAT and CDR2 FQNNGV. V shed 6 bases and J shed 10 bases, with 15 bases lying between them. For the CDR3, the DNA is TGTGCCAGCAGATTGGGGGGGGGTACAGCTTTCTTT. Its protein product is CASRLGGGTAFF.

The sample holds a few counts of this clonotype. The chain uses TRBV5-6 and TRBJ2-1; TRBD1 is a possible D gene (5 bases). Deletions cut 4 bases from V and 3 bases from J, with 8 bases between. Germline V CDR1 and CDR2: SGHDT, YYEEEE. The CDR3 covers 13 residues. This CDR3 reads CASSTDSYNEQFF. The CDR3 bases are TGTGCCAGCAGCACTGACAGCTACAATGAGCAGTTCTTC. Together with reference TRBV5-6 and TRBJ2-1, the CDR3 gives the full variable domain: DAGVTQSPTHLIKTRGQQVTLRCSPKSGHDTVSWYQQALGQGPQFIFQYYEEEERQRGNFPDRFSGHQFPNYSSELNVNALLLGDSALYLCASSTDSYNEQFFGPGTRLTVL.

A few counts support this clonotype. V and J are TRBV7-9 and TRBJ2-7; either TRBD1 or TRBD2 may supply D (5 bases each). This CDR3 contains 15 residues. Germline CDR1 SEHNR, CDR2 FQNEAQ (reference sequence). V lost 4 bases and J lost 1, with 14 bases in between. CDR3 sequence: CASSSPRDGSYEQYF. CDR3 nucleotides: TGTGCCAGCAGCTCCCCCCGGGACGGATCCTACGAGCAGTACTTC.